The 10 T cell receptor beta chains below all came from one sample that was sequenced in a study of blood T cells in healthy people across ages. The use of a sample-barcoded 5' primer and a J-beta primer mix characterized a second PCR of about 7 to 12 cycles. TCRdb re-called the 5' RACE reads with MiXCR, one entry per CDR3 protein. The repertoire holds about 1.8 million distinct CDR3 sequences, with about 49% as singletons. Sequencing was done on a sample of blood. These receptors were collected from a woman in her 40s in good health.

The chain combines TRBV10-3 with TRBJ2-6; no clear D gene. The ends were cut back, 3 bases at V and 3 bases at J, with 15 bases in the middle. The CDR3 extends over 17 amino acids. Germline CDR1 reads ENHRY; CDR2 reads SYGVKD. This CDR3 reads CAISEYGPMSGANVLTF. The CDR3 DNA sequence: TGTGCCATCAGTGAATACGGCCCGATGAGTGGGGCCAACGTCCTGACTTTC.

V gene TRBV6-5 combines with J gene TRBJ2-3, with 7 bases identical to TRBD2. The CDR3 length is 14 residues. The ends lost 4 bases at V and 6 bases at J; junction bases unmatched: 7. Germline V gene data show CDR1 as MNHEY and CDR2 as SVGAGI. CDR3 coding DNA: TGTGCCAGCAGTTTAGCGGGCGCCCAGGATACGCAGTATTTT. This translates into CASSLAGAQDTQYF.

This clonotype was counted a single time. Germline and junction disagree at one end, which may indicate a read error. V is TRBV6-6 and J is TRBJ2-6; TRBD1 or TRBD2 may be the D gene (5 bases each). Germline lookup yields CDR1 MNHNY and CDR2 SVGAGI (reference sequence). This CDR3 has 16 residues. CDR3 nucleotide sequence: TGTGCCAGCAGTCCGACTGAGGACTCTGGGGCCTACGTCCTGACTTTC. As protein: CASSPTEDSGAYVLTF.

The chain recombines TRBV20-1 with TRBJ2-1; 12 bases line up with TRBD2. Unmatched junction bases numbered 8, after V lost 3 bases and J lost 5 bases. The CDR3 runs 16 residues. The V gene's germline CDR1 is DFQATT and CDR2 SNEGSKA (reference sequence). CDR3 coding DNA: TGCAGTGCTAGCCCCCTCTGGACTAGCGGGGACAATGAGCAGTTCTTC. Encoded protein: CSASPLWTSGDNEQFF.

The rearrangement links TRBV5-1 to TRBJ2-5; 8 nucleotides align to TRBD2. The CDR3 is 15 residues long. Germline values: CDR1 SGHRS, CDR2 YFSETQ. Trimming cost V 2 bases and J 0 bases; bases outside gene matches: 3. CDR3 loop: CASSFGSGDQETQYF. DNA for the CDR3: TGCGCCAGCAGCTTCGGTAGCGGGGACCAAGAGACCCAGTACTTC. Complete variable domain (other parts from reference TRBV5-1 and TRBJ2-5): KAGVTQTPRYLIKTRGQQVTLSCSPISGHRSVSWYQQTPGQGLQFLFEYFSETQRNKGNFPGRFSGRQFSNSRSEMNVSTLELGDSALYLCASSFGSGDQETQYFGPGTRLLVL.

The V and J genes are TRBV7-2 and TRBJ2-6; TRBD2 matches at 9 bases. Trimming took 2 bases from V and 1 from J; bases not matched to a gene: 3. This CDR3 spans 17 amino acids. Germline assignment: CDR1 SGHTA and CDR2 FQGNSA. CDR3 in DNA: TGTGCCAGCAGCTTAATTAGCGGGGGATCTGGGGCCAACGTCCTGACTTTC. This encodes CASSLISGGSGANVLTF.

The CDR3 loop reads CSVEGGLGRFAEAFF. CDR3 sequence (DNA): TGCAGCGTTGAAGGAGGGTTGGGTCGATTCGCTGAAGCTTTCTTT. The chain joins TRBV29-1 to TRBJ1-1; no firm D call. CDR1 and CDR2 (germline): SQVTM, ANQGSEA. The CDR3 has 15 residues. V gave up 1 base and J gave up 6 bases, with 18 bases separating them. The full variable domain, rest sourced from reference TRBV29-1 and TRBJ1-1, is SAVISQKPSRDICQRGTSLTIQCQVDSQVTMMFWYRQQPGQSLTLIATANQGSEATYESGFVIDKFPISRPNLTFSTLTVSNMSPEDSSIYLCSVEGGLGRFAEAFFGQGTRLTVV.

A word on this clonotype: This could be a read error, since a much larger clone is one nucleotide away. The CDR3 spells CASSRGLVASTDTQYF. The CDR3 nucleotides read TGTGCCAGCAGTCGAGGACTAGTGGCTAGCACAGATACGCAGTATTTT. The chain employs TRBV6-2 or TRBV6-3 and TRBJ2-3; 7 bases agree with TRBD2. The V gene's germline CDR1 is MNHEY and CDR2 SVGEGT. The CDR3 covers 16 residues. Losses at the gene ends were 5 bases for V and 0 bases for J; bases not matched to a gene: 8.

In this sample, this clonotype turned up a few times. This chain uses TRBV20-1 with TRBJ2-5; a weak D match, TRBD1 (6 bases). Germline V gene data show CDR1 as DFQATT and CDR2 as SNEGSKA (reference sequence). The CDR3 spans 13 residues. V was clipped by 2 bases and J by 3 bases, with 10 bases between them. The CDR3 region is CSARNPGEETQYF. For the CDR3, the DNA is TGCAGTGCTAGAAATCCAGGGGAAGAGACCCAGTACTTC.

Written as DNA, the CDR3 is TGCGCCAGCATCCTGGACAGGTCTGGCTACACCTTC. It specifies CASILDRSGYTF. The chain combines TRBV5-1 with TRBJ1-2; 7 bases align to TRBD1. V gave up 6 bases and J gave up 7 bases; unmatched junction bases: 6. The germline CDR1 and CDR2 sequences are SGHRS and YFSETQ. This CDR3 is built from 12 residues.